These 30 T cell receptor beta chains share one sample of origin, sequenced in a study of tumor and adjacent non-tumor tissue in lung cancer. The template was RNA from unsorted bulk tissue. A modified ARM-PCR protocol with three rounds of nested PCR amplified TCRbeta. TCRdb re-called the multiplex PCR reads with MiXCR, one entry per CDR3 protein. The table includes about 85,000 distinct CDR3 sequences, around two thirds detected once. Source material: lung tumor tissue. These receptors were taken from a man between 70 and 80 years old with non-small cell lung cancer.

Note on this clonotype: Compared with germline, one end of the junction differs, possibly owing to a read error. The rearrangement links TRBV6-1 to TRBJ2-7, with TRBD2 identical over 7 bases. The germline gives CDR1 MNHNS, CDR2 SASEGT. This CDR3 comprises 16 residues. CDR3 sequence (DNA): TGCGCCAGTTCCGATTTCCTAGCGGAAGGGCCCTACGAACAGTACTTC. Translated: CASSDFLAEGPYEQYF.

The chain is built from TRBV19 and TRBJ2-5, with 9 bases that match TRBD1. The V and J ends lost 7 bases and 4 bases, in that order; junction bases with no gene match: 16. The CDR3 length is 17 residues. The germline V gene has CDR1 LNHDA and CDR2 SQIVND (reference sequence). The CDR3 nucleotides read TGTGCCAGTAATACGTCCCCGACAGGGGGGCCCGTAGAGACCCAGTACTTC. This gives the protein CASNTSPTGGPVETQYF.

Details on this clonotype: With a much larger clone just one base away, this may be a read error. The rearrangement uses TRBV5-4 and TRBJ2-7; 8 bases map to TRBD1. The CDR3 has 14 residues. Germline CDR1 is SGHNT and CDR2 is YYREEE (reference sequence). In DNA form, the CDR3 reads TGTGCCATCAGCTTGGAGCAGGGGGCCGGGGAGCAGTACTTC. Translating gives CAISLEQGAGEQYF. The full variable domain, with the rest looked up from reference TRBV5-4 and TRBJ2-7, is ETGVTQSPTHLIKTRGQQVTLRCSSQSGHNTVSWYQQALGQGPQFIFQYYREEENGRGNFPPRFSGLQFPNYSSELNVNALELDDSALYLCAISLEQGAGEQYFGPGTRLTVT.

The V and J genes are TRBV29-1 and TRBJ2-7, with D unclear. Germline loops: CDR1 SQVTM, CDR2 ANQGSEA. Trimming left V 6 bases short and J 6 bases short, with 15 bases between. The length of the CDR3 is 12 residues. The CDR3 DNA sequence: TGCAGCGTCCGAATCTCGTCGGGCGAGCAGTACTTC. It codes for CSVRISSGEQYF.

The V gene is TRBV11-2, the J gene TRBJ2-7; 9 bases map to TRBD1. V dropped 7 bases and J dropped 11; count of bases not matched to a gene: 15. The CDR3 has 14 amino acids. Germline-derived CDR1 and CDR2 are SGHAT and FQNNGV. The DNA for the CDR3 is TGTGCCAGCAACTTTGGGACAGGGCCCTATGAGGAGTACTTC. It translates to CASNFGTGPYEEYF.

Details on this clonotype: Here the CDR3 omits its conserved ending phenylalanine or tryptophan, so a read error is the likely source. The DNA is left out, because the CDR3 cannot be placed on it with certainty; the CDR3 is given as TCRdb lists it. V is TRBV29-1 and J is TRBJ2-1; TRBD1 reflects the table's D call only, with no check against the DNA. Per germline, CDR1 SQVTM and CDR2 ANQGSEA. The CDR3 spans 12 residues, counting both ends. The chain's CDR3 is CSIDEATGILFL.

In this sample, this clonotype turned up many times. The genes are TRBV6-6 and TRBJ2-1, with D tentatively TRBD1 or TRBD2 (5 bases each). In germline, CDR1 is MNHNY, CDR2 SVGAGI (reference sequence). The CDR3 is 14 amino acids. Trimming shortened V by 2 bases and J by 7 bases, and 12 bases separated the two germline ends. DNA for the CDR3: TGTGCCAGCAGTTACGGGGGACGGACAAATGAGCAGTTCTTC. Its translation is CASSYGGRTNEQFF.

The chain joins TRBV4-2 to TRBJ2-1; D not certain. CDR3 length equals 13 residues. Per germline, CDR1 LGHNA and CDR2 YNFKEQ. V lost 1 base and J 10 bases, leaving 11 bases between the germline ends. CDR3 sequence: CASSQGGRAEQFF. CDR3 DNA: TGTGCCAGCAGCCAAGGAGGTCGGGCGGAGCAGTTCTTC.

To note about this clonotype: It may be a read error: a sequence one base away is much more abundant. V is TRBV7-8 and J is TRBJ1-1; D remains ambiguous. This CDR3 spans 14 amino acids. V was pared by 2 bases and J by 1 base, with 8 bases between. Germline lookup yields CDR1 SGHVS and CDR2 FQNEAQ. CDR3 region: CASSLTYPNTEAFF. CDR3 sequence (DNA): TGTGCCAGCAGCTTAACGTACCCGAACACTGAAGCTTTCTTT.

Comment on this clonotype: This may be a read error, as it is one base from a much larger clone. The V gene is TRBV7-9, the J gene TRBJ2-3, with D possibly TRBD2 on 6 matching bases. The germline CDR1 and CDR2 sequences are SEHNR and FQNEAQ (reference sequence). CDR3 length: 15 amino acids. The CDR3, as DNA: TGTGCCAGCAGCTTCGTCGGGAGTAGCACAAATACGCAGTATTTT. Residues: CASSFVGSSTNTQYF.

Many counts were recorded for this clonotype. The rearrangement uses TRBV20-1 and TRBJ2-1; tentative D call: TRBD1 (5 bases). V was shortened by 3 bases and J by 0 bases, with 9 bases between the two germline ends. The CDR3 totals 14 residues. Germline V gene data show CDR1 as DFQATT and CDR2 as SNEGSKA (reference sequence). The CDR3 DNA reads TGCAGTGCTAGGTGGCAGGGCTCCTACAATGAGCAGTTCTTC. It encodes CSARWQGSYNEQFF.

A remark on this clonotype: Given a much more abundant clone one base away, this may be a read error. The gene calls are TRBV6-1 and TRBJ2-7; 7 bases line up with TRBD2. This CDR3 is built from 16 residues. Germline CDR1 reads MNHNS; CDR2 reads SASEGT. Germline trimming cut 10 bases from V and 0 bases from J; bases unmatched to any gene: 15. The CDR3 here is CAIMDRGVAASYEQYF. The CDR3 DNA follows: TGTGCCATCATGGACCGGGGGGTAGCGGCCTCCTACGAGCAGTACTTC.

This sequence joins TRBV11-1 and TRBJ2-7, with TRBD1 as a possible D gene (5 bases). The CDR3 is 14 residues long. The germline CDR1 and CDR2 sequences are SGHAT and FQDESV (reference sequence). The CDR3 DNA sequence: TGTGCTGGCAGCTTAGCTCCCCAGGGAATCGAGCAGTACTTC. Its translation is CAGSLAPQGIEQYF.

This clonotype has a count of ten or more. The chain links TRBV20-1 to TRBJ2-3; D unresolved. V lost 5 bases and J lost 0, with 6 bases in between. The CDR3 has 12 amino acids. CDR1 is DFQATT and CDR2 is SNEGSKA in the germline V gene (reference sequence). The CDR3 DNA follows: TGCAGTGCTTCGACTAGCACAGATACGCAGTATTTT. Translation: CSASTSTDTQYF.

The chain uses TRBV5-1 and TRBJ1-2; D unclear. Trimming shortened V by 2 bases and J by 2 bases, and 7 bases separated the two germline ends. Germline V gene sequence: CDR1 SGHRS, CDR2 YFSETQ. The CDR3 runs to 13 residues. The CDR3 DNA reads as TGCGCCAGCAGCTTTGGTGACAACTATGGCTACACCTTC. Amino acids: CASSFGDNYGYTF.

This clonotype was counted once. A clone one base away is much larger, so this may be a read error. The CDR3 sequence: CASRKASGGAYEQYF. The CDR3 region has the DNA TGTGCCAGCAGGAAGGCTAGCGGGGGGGCCTACGAGCAGTACTTC. This sequence joins TRBV6-1 and TRBJ2-7; 12 nucleotides match TRBD2. This CDR3 has 15 residues. The trim removed 6 bases at V and 2 bases at J, leaving 5 bases unmatched. Germline V gives CDR1 MNHNS, CDR2 SASEGT.

The chain uses TRBV29-1 and TRBJ2-3, with 10 bases that match TRBD1. V gave up 5 bases and J gave up 6 bases; unmatched junction bases: 8. CDR3 length: 14 residues. Per the germline V gene, CDR1 is SQVTM and CDR2 is ANQGSEA. The CDR3 bases are TGCAGCGTTAGTGGACAGGGGGATGCCGATACGCAGTATTTT. This sequence encodes CSVSGQGDADTQYF.

As regards this clonotype: The junction and the germline gene differ at one end; a read error may be behind it. This chain uses TRBV5-1 with TRBJ2-5; D may be TRBD2 (6 bases). This CDR3 is 13 amino acids long. Germline CDR1 is SGHRS and CDR2 is YFSETQ. CDR3: CDSSLEGGETQYF. The DNA of the CDR3 is TGCGACAGCAGCTTGGAGGGAGGAGAGACCCAGTACTTC.

As for this clonotype: One end of the junction varies from germline; a read error may be responsible. The chain couples TRBV11-2 to TRBJ2-7; D assignment may be TRBD1 or TRBD2 (6 bases each). From germline, CDR1 is SGHAT and CDR2 FQNNGV. This CDR3 comprises 16 residues. DNA for the CDR3: TGTGCCAGCAGTTTAGGGGGTAGCGGAGATGTCTACGTGCAGTACTTC. Its protein product is CASSLGGSGDVYVQYF.

This clonotype was seen once. One junction end does not reproduce the germline sequence, and a read error may be involved. The chain employs TRBV11-1 and TRBJ2-5; either TRBD1 or TRBD2 may fit D (5 bases each). Germline V lookup: CDR1 SGHAT, CDR2 FQDESV (reference sequence). The CDR3 has 15 residues. The CDR3 sequence is CASSPRGRLFETQYF. In nucleotides, the CDR3 is TGTGCCAGCAGCCCCCGGGGCAGGCTTTTTGAGACACAGTACTTC.

This clonotype is large by share. The chain employs TRBV6-6 and TRBJ1-1; 7 positions match TRBD1. J lost 2 bases, V lost 5 bases, and 5 bases had no gene match. Germline CDR1 reads MNHNY; CDR2 reads SVGAGI (reference sequence). The length of the CDR3 is 14 residues. The CDR3 loop reads CASSKQGLNTEAFF. The DNA of the CDR3 is TGTGCCAGCAGTAAACAGGGGCTTAACACTGAAGCTTTCTTT.

Note on this clonotype: This clone may be a read error of a much larger clone one base away. This chain joins TRBV20-1 and TRBJ2-2; D may correspond to TRBD1 or TRBD2 (5 bases each). CDR3 length: 18 residues. In germline, CDR1 is DFQATT, CDR2 SNEGSKA (reference sequence). Between the trimmed V and J ends, which lost 1 base and 5 bases, there was a span of 23 bases. The CDR3 sequence: CSARVVPERGEQTGELFF. The CDR3 coding sequence is TGCAGTGCTAGAGTGGTTCCGGAGAGGGGCGAACAAACCGGGGAGCTGTTTTTT.

This clonotype is medium-sized. V and J are TRBV11-2 and TRBJ2-7, with TRBD1 matching 9 bases. V was pared by 1 base and J by 2 bases, with 6 bases of the junction left unmatched. CDR3 length equals 16 residues. Germline CDR1 is SGHAT and CDR2 is FQNNGV. The CDR3 nucleotides read TGTGCCAGCAGCTTAGCGACCGGGACAGGGACCTACGAGCAGTACTTC. Translated, it gives CASSLATGTGTYEQYF.

As concerns this clonotype: The junction does not match germline at one end; this may be a read error. This chain links TRBV28 with TRBJ1-1; D is unresolved. The CDR3 loop spans 10 amino acids. Per germline, CDR1 MDHEN and CDR2 SYDVKM. As DNA, the CDR3 is TGTGCTAGCAGTTCCTTGATGGCTCTCTTT. This codes for CASSSLMALF.

This clonotype was counted ten times or more. The V gene is TRBV30, the J gene TRBJ2-7; 7 bases map to TRBD2. V gave up 4 bases and J gave up 4 bases; unmatched junction bases: 13. CDR3 length: 15 amino acids. CDR1 GTSNPN and CDR2 SVGIG come from the germline V gene (reference sequence). The CDR3 reads CAWTPLSSGRYEQYF. CDR3 bases: TGTGCCTGGACACCACTCTCTAGCGGTAGATACGAGCAGTACTTC. Combining the CDR3 with reference TRBV30 and TRBJ2-7 gives the whole variable domain SQTIHQWPATLVQPVGSPLSLECTVEGTSNPNLYWYRQAAGRGLQLLFYSVGIGQISSEVPQNLSASRPQDRQFILSSKKLLLSDSGFYLCAWTPLSSGRYEQYFGPGTRLTVT.

The chain combines TRBV20-1 with TRBJ2-4; D remains ambiguous. Germline CDR1 and CDR2: DFQATT and SNEGSKA (reference sequence). The germline V and J ends were trimmed by 1 base and 0 bases, with 10 bases remaining between them. The CDR3 length is 15 residues. CDR3 residues: CSARVNSLAKNIQYF. The DNA of the CDR3 is TGCAGTGCTAGAGTAAACAGCCTAGCCAAAAACATTCAGTACTTC.

Worth noting for this clonotype: A much more abundant neighbour one base away suggests this may be a read error. The chain carries TRBV5-4 and TRBJ2-1; D not certain. With 0 bases removed from V and 7 bases from J, the gap between germline ends came to 14 bases. Germline loops: CDR1 SGHNT, CDR2 YYREEE (reference sequence). This CDR3 contains 15 residues. The CDR3 sequence: CASSLDSFGCNEQFF. The CDR3 nucleotides read TGTGCCAGCAGCTTGGACTCTTTCGGGTGTAATGAGCAGTTCTTC.

A remark on this clonotype: Because the CDR3 is missing its conserved closing phenylalanine or tryptophan, this is likely a read error. The limits of the CDR3 on the DNA are not certain, so only TCRdb's listed CDR3 is given. The chain uses TRBV6-5 and TRBJ2-7; the table's D call, TRBD2, has no DNA check behind it. From its first to its last residue, the CDR3 has 14 amino acids. Germline-derived CDR1 and CDR2 are MNHEY and SVGAGI. CDR3 sequence: CASRRLAGDYEQYL.

With regard to this clonotype: An end of the junction does not agree with germline; a read error may underlie this. The chain uses TRBV20-1 and TRBJ2-1, with D perhaps matching TRBD2 (6 bases). The CDR3 has 16 amino acids. Germline V gene data show CDR1 as DFQATT and CDR2 as SNEGSKA (reference sequence). CDR3 nucleotides: TGCAGTGTTAGAGTTCCTGCCGGGGGTCGCGACAATGAGCAGTTCTTC. It is translated as CSVRVPAGGRDNEQFF.

In the case of this clonotype: At one end, the junction sequence differs from germline, possibly due to a read error. The chain uses TRBV20-1 and TRBJ2-5; 9 bases are shared with TRBD1. The CDR3 contains 12 residues. CDR1 and CDR2 from the germline V gene are DFQATT and SNEGSKA (reference sequence). The CDR3: CSATGGVEIQYF. The CDR3 region has the DNA TGTAGTGCTACAGGGGGCGTAGAGATCCAGTACTTC.